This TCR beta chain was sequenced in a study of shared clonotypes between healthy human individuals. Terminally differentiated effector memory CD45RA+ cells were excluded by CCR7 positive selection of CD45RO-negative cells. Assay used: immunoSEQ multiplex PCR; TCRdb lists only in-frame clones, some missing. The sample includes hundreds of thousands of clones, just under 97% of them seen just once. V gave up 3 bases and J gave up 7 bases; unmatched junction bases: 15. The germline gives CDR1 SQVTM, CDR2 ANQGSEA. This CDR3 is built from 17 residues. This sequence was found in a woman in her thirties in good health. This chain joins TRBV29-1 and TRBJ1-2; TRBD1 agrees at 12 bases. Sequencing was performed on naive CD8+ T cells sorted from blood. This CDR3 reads CSVDSPGQGAPQGGYTF. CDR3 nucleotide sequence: TGCAGCGTTGACTCGCCGGGACAGGGGGCGCCCCAGGGTGGCTACACCTTC.